In its sample, the clone carrying this T cell receptor (beta chain) was seen many times. This sample is part of a study of T-cell memory formation after mild COVID-19. Turning to the study itself: TCR clustering was largely donor specific.

The germline V gene has CDR1 LNHDA and CDR2 SQIVND (reference sequence). The ends were cut back, 7 bases at V and 6 bases at J, with 13 bases in the middle. The CDR3 consists of 13 residues. TCRdb processed the 5' RACE reads anew with MiXCR; each CDR3 protein has one entry. This sample carries a few hundred thousand distinct CDR3 sequences, less than 20% of them seen once, and the ten largest clones take 20% to 25%. The V and J genes are TRBV19 and TRBJ1-5, with D unresolved. The sequence came from a man aged 18 to 30 who had mild COVID-19 (a few samples of this study predate the infection). Cell type and time point are not known. The specimen sequenced was PBMCs or a T cell subset sorted from them (not recorded which). The CDR3 loop reads CASTGSMVQPQHF. CDR3 DNA: TGTGCCAGTACTGGTTCTATGGTTCAGCCCCAGCATTTT. The full variable domain, with the rest looked up from reference TRBV19 and TRBJ1-5, is DGGITQSPKYLFRKEGQNVTLSCEQNLNHDAMYWYRQDPGQGLRLIYYSQIVNDFQKGDIAEGYSVSREKKESFPLTVTSAQKNPTAFYLCASTGSMVQPQHFGDGTRLSIL.